This record covers a single TCR beta chain. Germline CDR1 ENHRY, CDR2 SYGVKD. This CDR3 comprises 15 residues. Trimming took 2 bases from V and 4 from J; bases not matched to a gene: 6. These data originate in a study of blood T cell repertoires in COVID-19. Clones were read by immunoSEQ multiplex PCR, and TCRdb kept only the in-frame ones, dropping some. The sample consists of 300,000 to 350,000 clones, about 90% of them appearing once. Sequencing was performed on peripheral blood. The chain carries TRBV10-3 and TRBJ1-2; 8 bases match TRBD1. The receptor was isolated from a man aged 18 to 29 with active or convalescent COVID-19. The CDR3 DNA follows: TGTGCCATCAGTGAGCCCGGGACAGGTGGCTATGGCTACACCTTC. Its protein is CAISEPGTGGYGYTF.